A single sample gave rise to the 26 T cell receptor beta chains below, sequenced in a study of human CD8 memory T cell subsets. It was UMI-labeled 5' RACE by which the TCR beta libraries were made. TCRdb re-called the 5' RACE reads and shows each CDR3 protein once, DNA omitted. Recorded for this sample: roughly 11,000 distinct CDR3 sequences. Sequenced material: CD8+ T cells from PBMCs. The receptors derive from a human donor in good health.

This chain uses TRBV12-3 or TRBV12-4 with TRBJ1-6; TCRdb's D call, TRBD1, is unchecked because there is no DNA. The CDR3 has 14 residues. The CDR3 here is CASSPGTGNSPLHF.

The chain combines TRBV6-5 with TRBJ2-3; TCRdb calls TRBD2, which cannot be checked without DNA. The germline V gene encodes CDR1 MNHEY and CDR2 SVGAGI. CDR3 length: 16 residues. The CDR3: CASSYDIAGFTDTQYF.

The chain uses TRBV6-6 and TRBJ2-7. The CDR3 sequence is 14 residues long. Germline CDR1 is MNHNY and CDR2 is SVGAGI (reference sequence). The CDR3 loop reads CASSYVGHRYEQYF.

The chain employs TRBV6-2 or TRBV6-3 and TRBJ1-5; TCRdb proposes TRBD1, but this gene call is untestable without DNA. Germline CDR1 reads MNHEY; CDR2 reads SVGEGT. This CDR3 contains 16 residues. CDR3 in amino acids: CASRTTGVGGNQPQHF.

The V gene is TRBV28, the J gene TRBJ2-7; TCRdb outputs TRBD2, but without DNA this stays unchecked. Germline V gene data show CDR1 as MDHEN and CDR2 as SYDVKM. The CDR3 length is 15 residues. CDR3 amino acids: CASSSRLAGGYEQYF.

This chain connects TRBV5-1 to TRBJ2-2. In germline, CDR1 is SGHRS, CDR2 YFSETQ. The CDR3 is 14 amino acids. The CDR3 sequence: CASSLTQGTGELFF.

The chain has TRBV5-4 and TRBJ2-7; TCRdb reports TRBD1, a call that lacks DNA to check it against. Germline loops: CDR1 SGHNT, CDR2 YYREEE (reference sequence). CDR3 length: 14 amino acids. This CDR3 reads CASSLRGQGDEQYF.

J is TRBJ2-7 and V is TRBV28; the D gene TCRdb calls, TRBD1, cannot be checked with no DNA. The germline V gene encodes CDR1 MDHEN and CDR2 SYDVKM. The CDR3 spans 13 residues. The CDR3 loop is CASSFPWADEQYF. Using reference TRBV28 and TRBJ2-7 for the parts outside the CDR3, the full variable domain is DVKVTQSSRYLVKRTGEKVFLECVQDMDHENMFWYRQDPGLGLRLIYFSYDVKMKEKGDIPEGYSVSREKKERFSLILESASTNQTSMYLCASSFPWADEQYFGPGTRLTVT.

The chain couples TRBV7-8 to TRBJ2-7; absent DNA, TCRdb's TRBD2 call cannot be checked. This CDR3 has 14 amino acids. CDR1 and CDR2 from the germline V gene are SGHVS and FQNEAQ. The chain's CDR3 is CASSLLAGAYEQYF. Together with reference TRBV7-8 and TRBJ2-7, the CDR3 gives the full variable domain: GAGVSQSPRYKVAKRGQDVALRCDPISGHVSLFWYQQALGQGPEFLTYFQNEAQLDKSGLPSDRFFAERPEGSVSTLKIQRTQQEDSAVYLCASSLLAGAYEQYFGPGTRLTVT.

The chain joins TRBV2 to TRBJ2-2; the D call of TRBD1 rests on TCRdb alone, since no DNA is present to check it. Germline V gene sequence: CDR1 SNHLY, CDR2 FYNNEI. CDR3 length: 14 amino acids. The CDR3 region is CASSEATGKGELFF.

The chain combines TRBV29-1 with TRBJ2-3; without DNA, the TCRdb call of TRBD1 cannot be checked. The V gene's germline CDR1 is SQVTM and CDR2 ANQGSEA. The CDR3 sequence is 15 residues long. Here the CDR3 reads CSVEDHGGMTDTQYF.

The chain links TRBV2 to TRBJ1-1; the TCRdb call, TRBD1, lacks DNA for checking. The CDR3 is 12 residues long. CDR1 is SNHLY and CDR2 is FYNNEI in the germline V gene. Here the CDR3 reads CASSGGGTEAFF.

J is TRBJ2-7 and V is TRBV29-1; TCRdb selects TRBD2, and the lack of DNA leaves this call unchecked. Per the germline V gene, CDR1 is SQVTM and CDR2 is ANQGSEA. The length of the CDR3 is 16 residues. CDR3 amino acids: CSVEGTSGSGIYEQYF.

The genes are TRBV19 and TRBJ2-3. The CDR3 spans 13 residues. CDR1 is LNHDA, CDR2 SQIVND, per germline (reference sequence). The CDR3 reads CASSIDGTDTQYF.

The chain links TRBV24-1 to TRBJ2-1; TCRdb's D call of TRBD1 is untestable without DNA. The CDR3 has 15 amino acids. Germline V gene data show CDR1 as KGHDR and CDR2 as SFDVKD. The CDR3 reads CATSDFGTGLGEQFF.

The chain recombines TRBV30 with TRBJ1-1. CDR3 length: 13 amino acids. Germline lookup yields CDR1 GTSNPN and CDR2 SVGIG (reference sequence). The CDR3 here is CAWSAAENTEAFF. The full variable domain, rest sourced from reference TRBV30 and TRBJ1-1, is SQTIHQWPATLVQPVGSPLSLECTVEGTSNPNLYWYRQAAGRGLQLLFYSVGIGQISSEVPQNLSASRPQDRQFILSSKKLLLSDSGFYLCAWSAAENTEAFFGQGTRLTVV.

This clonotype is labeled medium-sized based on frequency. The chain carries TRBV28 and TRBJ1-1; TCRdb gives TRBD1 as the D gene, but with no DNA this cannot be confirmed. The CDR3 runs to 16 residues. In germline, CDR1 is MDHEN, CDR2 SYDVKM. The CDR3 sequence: CASRYPQTGWDTEAFF.

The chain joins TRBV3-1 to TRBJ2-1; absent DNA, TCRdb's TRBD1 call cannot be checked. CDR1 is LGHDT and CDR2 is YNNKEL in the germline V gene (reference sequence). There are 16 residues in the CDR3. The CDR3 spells CASSRRGENSYNEQFF.

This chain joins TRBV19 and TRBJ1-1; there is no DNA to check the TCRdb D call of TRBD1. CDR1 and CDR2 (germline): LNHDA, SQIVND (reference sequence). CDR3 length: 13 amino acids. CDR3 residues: CASSPSVDTEAFF.

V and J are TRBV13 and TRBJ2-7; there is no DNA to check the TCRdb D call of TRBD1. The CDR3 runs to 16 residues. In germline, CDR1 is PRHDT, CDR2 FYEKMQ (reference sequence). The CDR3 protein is CASSLSEGHPSYEQYF.

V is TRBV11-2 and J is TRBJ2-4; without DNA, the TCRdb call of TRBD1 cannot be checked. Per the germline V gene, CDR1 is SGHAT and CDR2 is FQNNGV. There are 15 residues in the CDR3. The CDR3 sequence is CASSEEGRTKDIQYF.

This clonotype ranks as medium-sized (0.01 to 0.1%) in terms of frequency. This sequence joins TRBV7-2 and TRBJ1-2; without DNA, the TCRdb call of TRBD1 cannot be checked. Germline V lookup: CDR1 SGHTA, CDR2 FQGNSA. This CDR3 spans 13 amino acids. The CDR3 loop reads CASSLTGPYGYTF.

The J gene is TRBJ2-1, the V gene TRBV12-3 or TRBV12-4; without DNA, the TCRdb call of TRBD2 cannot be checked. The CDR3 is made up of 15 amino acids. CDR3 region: CASSLRTSGHNEQFF.

This CDR3 is CASSSTPNQNDYTF. The gene calls are TRBV11-3 and TRBJ1-2. Germline assignment: CDR1 SGHNT and CDR2 YENEEA. This CDR3 contains 14 residues.

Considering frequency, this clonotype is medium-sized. CDR3 sequence: CASSPGLSGNTIYF. The chain links TRBV7-8 to TRBJ1-3. The CDR3 spans 14 residues. The germline V gene has CDR1 SGHVS and CDR2 FQNEAQ.

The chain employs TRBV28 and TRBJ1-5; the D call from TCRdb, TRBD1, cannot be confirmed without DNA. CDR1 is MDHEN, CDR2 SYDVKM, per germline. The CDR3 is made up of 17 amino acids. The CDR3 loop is CASTPGAGGQSNQPQHF. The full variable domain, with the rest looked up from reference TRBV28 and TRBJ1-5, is DVKVTQSSRYLVKRTGEKVFLECVQDMDHENMFWYRQDPGLGLRLIYFSYDVKMKEKGDIPEGYSVSREKKERFSLILESASTNQTSMYLCASTPGAGGQSNQPQHFGDGTRLSIL.